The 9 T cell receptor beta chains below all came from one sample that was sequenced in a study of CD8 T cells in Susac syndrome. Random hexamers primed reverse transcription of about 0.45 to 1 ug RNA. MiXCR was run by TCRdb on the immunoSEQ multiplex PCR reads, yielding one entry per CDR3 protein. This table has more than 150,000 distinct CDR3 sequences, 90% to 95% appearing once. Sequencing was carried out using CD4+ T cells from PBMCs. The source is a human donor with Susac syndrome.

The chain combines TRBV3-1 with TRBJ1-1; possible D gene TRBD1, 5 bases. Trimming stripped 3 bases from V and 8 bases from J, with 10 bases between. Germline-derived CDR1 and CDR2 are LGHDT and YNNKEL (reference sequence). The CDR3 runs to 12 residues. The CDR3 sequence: CASSQGGFEAFF. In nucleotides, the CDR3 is TGTGCCAGCAGCCAGGGGGGGTTCGAAGCTTTCTTT.

This CDR3 reads CASSSPSGGVTDTQYF. CDR3 DNA: TGTGCCAGCAGTTCACCTAGCGGGGGGGTGACAGATACGCAGTATTTT. The V call is TRBV12-3 or TRBV12-4, the J call TRBJ2-3; 12 bases are shared with TRBD2. The CDR3 extends over 16 amino acids. V gave up 4 bases and J gave up 3 bases; unmatched junction bases: 5.

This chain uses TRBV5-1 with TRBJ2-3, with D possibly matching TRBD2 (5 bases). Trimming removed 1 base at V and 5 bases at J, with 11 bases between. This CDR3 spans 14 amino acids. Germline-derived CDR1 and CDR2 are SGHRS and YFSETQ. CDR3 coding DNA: TGCGCCAGCAGCTTGTCGCTAGCCGGAGATACGCAGTATTTT. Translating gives CASSLSLAGDTQYF. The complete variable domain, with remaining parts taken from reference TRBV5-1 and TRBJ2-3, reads KAGVTQTPRYLIKTRGQQVTLSCSPISGHRSVSWYQQTPGQGLQFLFEYFSETQRNKGNFPGRFSGRQFSNSRSEMNVSTLELGDSALYLCASSLSLAGDTQYFGPGTRLTVL.

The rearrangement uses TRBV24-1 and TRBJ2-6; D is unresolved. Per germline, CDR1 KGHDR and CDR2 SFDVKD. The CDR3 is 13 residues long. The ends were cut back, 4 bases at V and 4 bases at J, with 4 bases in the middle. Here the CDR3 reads CATSEGGANVLTF. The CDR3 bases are TGTGCCACCAGTGAGGGGGGGGCCAACGTCCTGACTTTC.

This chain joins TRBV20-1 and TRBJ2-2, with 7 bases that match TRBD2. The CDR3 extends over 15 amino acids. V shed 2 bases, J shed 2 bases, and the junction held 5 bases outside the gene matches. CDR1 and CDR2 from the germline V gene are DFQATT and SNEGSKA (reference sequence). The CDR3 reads CSARPAGVNTGELFF. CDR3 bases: TGCAGTGCTAGACCCGCGGGGGTCAACACCGGGGAGCTGTTTTTT.

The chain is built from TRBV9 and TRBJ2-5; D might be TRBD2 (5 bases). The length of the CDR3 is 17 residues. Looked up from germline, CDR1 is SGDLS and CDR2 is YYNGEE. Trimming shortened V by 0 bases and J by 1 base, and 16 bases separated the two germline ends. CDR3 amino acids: CASSVASGKPTQETQYF. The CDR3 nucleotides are TGTGCCAGCAGCGTAGCTTCGGGGAAGCCGACCCAAGAGACCCAGTACTTC.

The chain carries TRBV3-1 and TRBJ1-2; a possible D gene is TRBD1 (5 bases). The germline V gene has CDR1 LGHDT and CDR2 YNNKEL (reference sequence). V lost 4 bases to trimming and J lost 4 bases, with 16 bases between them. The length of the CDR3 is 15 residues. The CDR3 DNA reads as TGTGCCAGCAGCCCAAGAGGGCAGGGACTCTATGGCTACACCTTC. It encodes CASSPRGQGLYGYTF. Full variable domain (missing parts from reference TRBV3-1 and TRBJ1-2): DTAVSQTPKYLVTQMGNDKSIKCEQNLGHDTMYWYKQDSKKFLKIMFSYNNKELIINETVPNRFSPKSPDKAHLNLHINSLELGDSAVYFCASSPRGQGLYGYTFGSGTRLTVV.

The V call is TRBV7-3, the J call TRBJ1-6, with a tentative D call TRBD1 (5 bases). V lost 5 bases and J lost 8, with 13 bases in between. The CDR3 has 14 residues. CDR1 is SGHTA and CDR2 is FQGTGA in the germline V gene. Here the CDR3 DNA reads TGTGCCAGCAGCCCGGGGAGAGGGGATTCACCCCTCCACTTT. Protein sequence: CASSPGRGDSPLHF. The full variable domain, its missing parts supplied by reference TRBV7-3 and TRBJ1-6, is GAGVSQTPSNKVTEKGKYVELRCDPISGHTALYWYRQSLGQGPEFLIYFQGTGAADDSGLPNDRFFAVRPEGSVSTLKIQRTERGDSAVYLCASSPGRGDSPLHFGNGTRLTVT.

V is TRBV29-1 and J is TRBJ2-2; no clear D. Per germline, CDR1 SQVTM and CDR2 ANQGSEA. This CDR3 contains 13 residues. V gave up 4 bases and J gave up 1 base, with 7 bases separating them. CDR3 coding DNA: TGCAGCGTTGGTTGGCAGAACACCGGGGAGCTGTTTTTT. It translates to CSVGWQNTGELFF.